This passage covers 4 T cell receptor beta chains from one sample sequenced in a study of breast tumors, draining lymph nodes, adjacent tissues (dated by TCRdb to the mid-2010s). The lymph node samples were taken from the axillary draining lymph nodes of breast cancer patients. Preparation of the library involved multiplex PCR. TCRdb lists the instrument as Illumina HiSeq 2000. The raw public reads went through TCRdb reprocessing: fastp at Q25, MiXCR clone calling, in-frame beta chains kept. Duplicate CDR3 protein sequences are folded into a single record with the most common DNA and genes. The sample table records 200,000 to 300,000 distinct CDR3 sequences; over 30% of these occur just once. The top ten constitute 0.85% to 1.2% of the sample. The material sequenced was axillary lymph node tissue. The source is a female donor with breast cancer. Some clones in this sample may be carry-over from other donors' samples.

This clonotype was counted at least ten times. The gene calls are TRBV20-1 and TRBJ2-7, with 8 nucleotides matching TRBD2. The CDR3 extends over 14 amino acids. V lost 3 bases, J lost 1 base, and 5 bases stayed unmatched. Germline assignment: CDR1 DFQATT and CDR2 SNEGSKA (reference sequence). The CDR3 region is CSAREGLGSYEQYF. In DNA form, the CDR3 reads TGCAGTGCTAGGGAGGGACTAGGATCCTACGAGCAGTACTTC.

This clonotype appeared many times. The V call is TRBV7-6, the J call TRBJ2-3; D is unclear. Germline CDR1 is SGHVS and CDR2 is FNYEAQ. V lost 2 bases to trimming and J lost 0 bases, with 6 bases between them. This CDR3 is 14 amino acids long. CDR3 sequence reads: CASSLFLSTDTQYF. The CDR3 region has the DNA TGTGCCAGCAGCTTATTCCTGAGCACAGATACGCAGTATTTT.

In its sample, this clonotype was seen many times. The chain links TRBV20-1 to TRBJ2-7, with D perhaps matching TRBD1 (6 bases). In germline, CDR1 is DFQATT, CDR2 SNEGSKA (reference sequence). The CDR3 loop spans 15 amino acids. The germline V and J ends were trimmed by 5 bases and 2 bases, with 19 bases remaining between them. The CDR3 spells CSALEWTATTYEQYF. DNA for the CDR3: TGCAGTGCTCTTGAGTGGACAGCAACTACCTACGAGCAGTACTTC.

Of note for this clonotype: It may be a read error: a sequence one base away is much more abundant. This chain uses TRBV5-4 with TRBJ2-7, with TRBD2 identical over 15 bases. The V gene end was trimmed by 4 bases and the J gene end by 5 bases; junction bases not matched to a gene: 13. The germline gives CDR1 SGHNT, CDR2 YYREEE (reference sequence). The CDR3 consists of 18 residues. CDR3: CASSPGLAGGPLSDEQYF. For the CDR3, the DNA is TGTGCCAGCAGCCCCGGACTAGCGGGAGGGCCACTAAGCGACGAGCAGTACTTC.